One and the same sample provided the 26 T cell receptor beta chains below, sequenced in a study of T-cell reconstitution after alpha-beta-depleted transplantation in children. This sample's TCRbeta library carried unique molecular identifier barcodes. TCRdb re-analysed the PCR reads in MiXCR, keeping a single row per CDR3 protein. The sample lists fewer than 250,000 distinct CDR3 sequences, 6.5% to 9% occurring once. Material: PBMCs, mostly from graft donor cells, obtained 180 days after TCRalphabeta/CD19-depleted stem cell transplant. Every receptor here comes from a male patient younger than 18 who had a stem cell transplant for acute lymphoblastic leukemia, so the T cells may come from the graft donor.

This clonotype was seen repeatedly, ten times or more. The rearrangement links TRBV28 to TRBJ1-3; 7 bases are a match to TRBD1. The germline gives CDR1 MDHEN, CDR2 SYDVKM. V trimming: 1 base; J trimming: 0 bases; junction bases outside the gene matches: 6. The CDR3 loop spans 17 amino acids. The CDR3, as DNA: TGTGCCAGCAGTTTATTAGGGGGCCCCCGCTCTGGAAACACCATATATTTT. The encoded protein is CASSLLGGPRSGNTIYF.

The V and J genes are TRBV9 and TRBJ2-1; no clear D gene. The germline gives CDR1 SGDLS, CDR2 YYNGEE. The length of the CDR3 is 12 residues. Trimming pared 5 bases from V and 4 bases from J, leaving 7 bases between. The CDR3 sequence is CASSHPYNEQFF. The CDR3 bases are TGTGCCAGCAGTCATCCTTACAATGAGCAGTTCTTC.

The chain has TRBV5-1 and TRBJ1-1; the D gene is possibly TRBD1 (6 bases). Trimming took 5 bases from V and 5 from J, leaving 16 bases between them. CDR1 and CDR2 (germline): SGHRS, YFSETQ. CDR3 size: 14 residues. CDR3 protein: CASRAGDGKTEAFF. In nucleotides, the CDR3 is TGCGCCAGCAGGGCAGGGGACGGCAAAACTGAAGCTTTCTTT.

The table lists this clonotype with many counts. The CDR3 DNA follows: TGCGCCAGCAGCCCCCAACCGGGACAGGGGGCGCGAGAGCAGTACTTC. Amino acid sequence: CASSPQPGQGAREQYF. V usage is TRBV4-1 and J usage is TRBJ2-7; 12 nucleotides line up with TRBD1. J lost 7 bases, V lost 4 bases, and 11 bases had no gene match. Germline CDR1 and CDR2: MGHRA and YSYEKL. The CDR3 covers 16 residues.

This chain joins TRBV7-9 and TRBJ2-3; D assignment may be TRBD1 or TRBD2 (5 bases each). Trimming shortened V by 3 bases and J by 0 bases, and 19 bases separated the two germline ends. Germline values: CDR1 SEHNR, CDR2 FQNEAQ (reference sequence). The CDR3 extends over 18 amino acids. The CDR3 is CASSFEGRSLRSTDTQYF. CDR3 coding DNA: TGTGCCAGCAGCTTTGAGGGGCGTTCACTGAGAAGCACAGATACGCAGTATTTT.

The genes are TRBV20-1 and TRBJ1-1; D unresolved. Trimming removed 7 bases from V and 5 bases from J, with 20 bases in between. Looked up from germline, CDR1 is DFQATT and CDR2 is SNEGSKA (reference sequence). The CDR3 runs 14 residues. CDR3 sequence: CSESPGNRKTEAFF. The DNA of the CDR3 is TGCAGTGAATCCCCAGGCAATCGGAAGACTGAAGCTTTCTTT.

CDR3 DNA: TGTGCCACCAGTGATTGGACTAGCGGGAAGGGTGAGCAGTTCTTC. Residues: CATSDWTSGKGEQFF. The chain links TRBV24-1 to TRBJ2-1, with 12 bases fitting TRBD2. This CDR3 is 15 amino acids long. Trimming cost V 2 bases and J 9 bases; bases outside gene matches: 4. The germline V gene has CDR1 KGHDR and CDR2 SFDVKD.

This clonotype was seen many times. The chain employs TRBV4-3 and TRBJ1-4; possibly TRBD1 for D (6 bases). The V end was cut by 4 bases, the J end by 8 bases, with 17 bases between. The CDR3 runs to 15 residues. Germline-derived CDR1 and CDR2 are LGHNA and YSLEER. The CDR3 is CASSPGQPGREKLFF. The CDR3 nucleotides are TGCGCCAGCAGCCCCGGACAGCCCGGGAGGGAAAAACTGTTTTTT.

Worth noting for this clonotype: A much larger clone differs by one base, so this may be a read error. The chain combines TRBV28 with TRBJ2-1, with D uncertain. CDR1 and CDR2 from the germline V gene are MDHEN and SYDVKM. The CDR3 covers 12 residues. V was cut by 4 bases and J by 9 bases, with 10 bases left in between. The CDR3 nucleotides are TGTGCCAGCAGTTCCCAACTTGGTGAGCAGTTCTTC. It is translated as CASSSQLGEQFF.

This clonotype occurred many times. The genes are TRBV10-2 and TRBJ2-1; D might be TRBD1 (6 bases). The CDR3 spans 16 residues. The germline gives CDR1 WSHSY, CDR2 SAAADI. V shed 6 bases and J shed 1 base, with 16 bases lying between them. This chain's CDR3 is CASSLGQTISYNEQFF. CDR3 DNA sequence: TGCGCCAGCAGCCTAGGACAGACGATATCCTACAATGAGCAGTTCTTC.

At least ten counts were recorded for this clonotype. V is TRBV28 and J is TRBJ1-2; D ambiguous. Trimming cost V 3 bases and J 4 bases, with 18 bases left between them. Germline V gene data show CDR1 as MDHEN and CDR2 as SYDVKM. The CDR3 covers 16 residues. The chain's CDR3 is CASSFPPGLTVYGYTF. CDR3 in DNA: TGTGCCAGCAGTTTCCCTCCCGGACTGACTGTCTATGGCTACACCTTC.

In its sample, this clonotype was seen a few times. The chain couples TRBV3-1 to TRBJ2-5; 8 positions agree with TRBD2. Losses at the gene ends were 0 bases for V and 2 bases for J; bases not matched to a gene: 5. There are 16 residues in the CDR3. Germline-derived CDR1 and CDR2 are LGHDT and YNNKEL (reference sequence). CDR3 DNA: TGTGCCAGCAGCCAAGACTTGGCTAGCGGGCAAGAGACCCAGTACTTC. Amino acid sequence: CASSQDLASGQETQYF.

This clonotype was seen many times. The chain has TRBV12-3 or TRBV12-4 and TRBJ1-2; D not resolved. This CDR3 has 14 amino acids. Trimming left V 6 bases short and J 4 bases short, with 15 bases between. The CDR3 reads CASSHYPQGYGYTF. CDR3 nucleotides: TGTGCCAGCAGCCACTACCCGCAAGGCTATGGCTACACCTTC.

This clonotype was found many times. This chain joins TRBV6-2 or TRBV6-3 and TRBJ2-7; TRBD1 agrees at 8 bases. Germline trimming cut 6 bases from V and 0 bases from J; bases unmatched to any gene: 4. Germline V lookup: CDR1 MNHEY, CDR2 SVGEGT. The CDR3 spans 14 residues. CDR3 nucleotides: TGTGCCAGCAGCCGGACAGGGAACTCCTACGAGCAGTACTTC. Translated: CASSRTGNSYEQYF.

This clonotype was recorded at least ten times. Here the CDR3 DNA reads TGCAGTGCCCTACCATGGGCAGGCGAGACCCAGTACTTC. Its translation is CSALPWAGETQYF. The chain employs TRBV20-1 and TRBJ2-5; D is uncertain. The V gene lost 6 bases and the J gene lost 5 bases, with 16 bases spanning the gap. This CDR3 comprises 13 residues. Germline V CDR1 and CDR2: DFQATT, SNEGSKA (reference sequence).

Many counts were recorded for this clonotype. The V gene is TRBV7-9, the J gene TRBJ2-1; D is perhaps TRBD1 (5 bases). This CDR3 is built from 13 residues. V was cut by 8 bases and J by 0 bases, with 8 bases left in between. CDR1 SEHNR and CDR2 FQNEAQ come from the germline V gene (reference sequence). CDR3 residues: CASLDTSYNEQFF. CDR3 bases: TGTGCCAGCTTGGACACCTCCTACAATGAGCAGTTCTTC.

In this sample, this clonotype turned up many times. CDR3 loop: CASSPRWQRGSEKLFF. The CDR3 DNA sequence: TGTGCCAGCAGCCCTAGGTGGCAACGAGGGAGTGAAAAACTGTTTTTT. The chain recombines TRBV7-9 with TRBJ1-4, with D unresolved. V was clipped by 5 bases and J by 7 bases, with 20 bases between them. The germline V gene has CDR1 SEHNR and CDR2 FQNEAQ (reference sequence). The CDR3 has 16 residues.

This clonotype has ten or more counts. The chain is built from TRBV29-1 and TRBJ2-7, with TRBD2 as a possible D gene (6 bases). CDR1 and CDR2 from the germline V gene are SQVTM and ANQGSEA. The CDR3 has 13 amino acids. V lost 4 bases to trimming and J lost 2 bases, with 12 bases between them. CDR3 DNA sequence: TGCAGCGTTGGGGGAGGCGTAACCTACGAGCAGTACTTC. Protein sequence: CSVGGGVTYEQYF.

This clonotype was seen ten or more times. Because it lacks the conserved phenylalanine or tryptophan at the end, this CDR3 is likely a read error. The V and J genes are TRBV29-1 and TRBJ2-3; D remains unclear. The V end lost 4 bases, the J end lost 5 bases, and 4 bases lay between the germline ends. CDR1 is SQVTM, CDR2 ANQGSEA, per germline. The CDR3 sequence is 10 residues long. This CDR3 is CSVAVDTQYL. Here the CDR3 DNA reads TGCAGCGTTGCCGTAGATACGCAGTATCTT.

At least ten counts were recorded for this clonotype. The V call is TRBV5-6, the J call TRBJ2-1; no clear D gene. Germline V gene sequence: CDR1 SGHDT, CDR2 YYEEEE. The CDR3 has 12 amino acids. The V gene lost 2 bases and the J gene lost 9 bases, with 9 bases spanning the gap. CDR3 region: CASSLMASEQFF. CDR3 sequence (DNA): TGTGCCAGCAGCTTAATGGCGAGTGAGCAGTTCTTC.

This clonotype was detected many times. The chain combines TRBV12-3 or TRBV12-4 with TRBJ2-1; 7 bases agree with TRBD1. This CDR3 region has 16 residues. The V gene end was trimmed by 3 bases and the J gene end by 7 bases; junction bases not matched to a gene: 12. CDR3 region: CASSFTGAPRKNEQFF. The CDR3 nucleotides are TGTGCCAGCAGTTTTACAGGGGCCCCTCGGAAGAATGAGCAGTTCTTC.

This clonotype was counted ten times or more. The chain recombines TRBV9 with TRBJ2-1; 14 positions agree with TRBD2. CDR3 length: 18 residues. Trimming took 4 bases from V and 3 from J; bases not matched to a gene: 9. Germline V lookup: CDR1 SGDLS, CDR2 YYNGEE. The CDR3 loop reads CASSPGTSGSSGYNEQFF. CDR3 in DNA: TGTGCCAGCAGCCCAGGGACTAGCGGGAGTTCCGGCTACAATGAGCAGTTCTTC.

This clonotype was observed at least ten times. This chain connects TRBV5-1 to TRBJ2-3, with TRBD2 identical over 11 bases. Trimming took 6 bases from V and 4 from J; bases not matched to a gene: 7. CDR3 length: 15 residues. The germline V gene has CDR1 SGHRS and CDR2 YFSETQ. CDR3 DNA sequence: TGCGCCAGCACCCCCTTAGCGGGGGGGCCAGATACGCAGTATTTT. The encoded protein is CASTPLAGGPDTQYF.

This clonotype was recorded at least ten times. J is TRBJ1-1 and V is TRBV20-1; D gene uncertain. The CDR3 has 11 residues. Trimming stripped 2 bases from V and 1 base from J, with 2 bases between. Germline assignment: CDR1 DFQATT and CDR2 SNEGSKA (reference sequence). CDR3 sequence (DNA): TGCAGTGCTAGATCGAACACTGAAGCTTTCTTT. Translation gives CSARSNTEAFF.

This clonotype was counted ten times or more. The chain joins TRBV29-1 to TRBJ1-2, with D possibly TRBD1 on 5 matching bases. The CDR3 totals 12 residues. The germline V and J ends were trimmed by 1 base and 8 bases, with 11 bases remaining between them. Germline values: CDR1 SQVTM, CDR2 ANQGSEA. The CDR3 here is CSVEGQGNGYTF. The CDR3 DNA reads as TGCAGCGTTGAAGGCCAGGGAAACGGCTACACCTTC.

This chain joins TRBV10-1 and TRBJ2-6; D possibly corresponds to TRBD1 (5 bases). This CDR3 has 18 residues. Deletions cut 2 bases from V and 2 bases from J, with 16 bases between. Germline V lookup: CDR1 WNHNN, CDR2 SYGVQD (reference sequence). CDR3 loop: CASSERFRVGTGANVLTF. Here the CDR3 DNA reads TGCGCCAGCAGTGAGAGGTTCAGGGTTGGGACTGGGGCCAACGTCCTGACTTTC.